The next 16 T cell receptor beta chains were all read from a single sample in a study of T cell repertoires in cytomegalovirus infection. No cognate antigen is known for these TCRs. One entry per CDR3 protein results from TCRdb running MiXCR on the reads. This sample has roughly 860,000 distinct CDR3 sequences, with approximately 29% found just once. Material: cultured CD8+ T cells from PBMCs, obtained from culture after CMV antigen stimulation. The receptors derive from a human donor in good health (CMV status not recorded). Some clones in this sample may be carry-over from other donors' samples.

This chain joins TRBV11-3 and TRBJ2-7; D not certain. Trimming shortened V by 5 bases and J by 11 bases, and 19 bases separated the two germline ends. Germline V gene lookup returns CDR1 SGHNT and CDR2 YENEEA. The CDR3 has 13 amino acids. The DNA of the CDR3 is TGTGCCAGCAGCCTTGGGCCCGGAGCAGAAAAGTACGTC. This sequence encodes CASSLGPGAEKYV.

The chain joins TRBV6-5 to TRBJ1-5; possibly TRBD1 for D (6 bases). V lost 5 bases, J lost 4 bases, and 21 bases lay in between. Germline-derived CDR1 and CDR2 are MNHEY and SVGAGI. The CDR3 sequence is 17 residues long. CDR3 nucleotide sequence: TGTGCCAGCAGTCCCTTCTACCAAGGGGGGCCTAATCAGCCCCAGCATTTT. It codes for CASSPFYQGGPNQPQHF.

J is TRBJ1-4 and V is TRBV5-6; D unclear. This CDR3 comprises 14 residues. The germline V and J ends were trimmed by 0 bases and 7 bases, with 10 bases remaining between them. Looked up from germline, CDR1 is SGHDT and CDR2 is YYEEEE. In DNA, the CDR3 is TGTGCCAGCAGCTTGGGGCGGCCGGCTGAAAAACTGTTTTTT. Protein product: CASSLGRPAEKLFF. Using reference TRBV5-6 and TRBJ1-4 for the parts outside the CDR3, the full variable domain is DAGVTQSPTHLIKTRGQQVTLRCSPKSGHDTVSWYQQALGQGPQFIFQYYEEEERQRGNFPDRFSGHQFPNYSSELNVNALLLGDSALYLCASSLGRPAEKLFFGSGTQLSVL.

This clonotype was observed many times. V is TRBV7-2 and J is TRBJ1-3; TRBD1 aligns across 7 bases. J was trimmed by 3 bases and V by 5 bases; bases with no gene match: 4. This CDR3 comprises 14 residues. In germline, CDR1 is SGHTA, CDR2 FQGNSA. The CDR3 bases are TGTGCCAGCAGCCAAGGGGGCATTGGAAACACCATATATTTT. Its translation: CASSQGGIGNTIYF. The whole variable domain, filled in from reference TRBV7-2 and TRBJ1-3, reads GAGVSQSPSNKVTEKGKDVELRCDPISGHTALYWYRQSLGQGLEFLIYFQGNSAPDKSGLPSDRFSAERTGGSVSTLTIQRTQQEDSAVYLCASSQGGIGNTIYFGEGSWLTVV.

This clonotype has only one observation. An end of the junction differs from the germline gene, which may be a read error. The chain links TRBV7-2 to TRBJ2-1; D may be TRBD1 (7 bases). Germline loops: CDR1 SGHTA, CDR2 FQGNSA. This CDR3 has 14 residues. In nucleotides, the CDR3 is TGTGTCAGCAGCGACCCAGGGGGTCGGGAGGAGCAGTTCTTC. This sequence encodes CVSSDPGGREEQFF.

This clonotype has ten or more counts. The V call is TRBV7-6, the J call TRBJ1-6; 9 nucleotides line up with TRBD1. V lost 2 bases and J lost 9; bases outside the gene matches: 11. CDR1 and CDR2 (germline): SGHVS, FNYEAQ. The CDR3 totals 17 residues. Here the CDR3 DNA reads TGTGCCAGCAGCTTACAATTCCGGGACAGGGATACTTCACCCCTCCACTTT. Translation: CASSLQFRDRDTSPLHF.

V is TRBV13 and J is TRBJ1-1; weak D call: TRBD1 (6 bases). Germline CDR1 reads PRHDT; CDR2 reads FYEKMQ (reference sequence). CDR3 size: 14 residues. V was shortened by 4 bases and J by 4 bases, with 13 bases between the two germline ends. CDR3 sequence reads: CASSSTGSSTEAFF. The DNA for the CDR3 is TGTGCCAGCAGCTCAACAGGGTCTAGCACTGAAGCTTTCTTT.

This clonotype was detected ten times or more. This chain joins TRBV7-8 and TRBJ1-5, with TRBD1 matching over 10 bases. The V gene's germline CDR1 is SGHVS and CDR2 FQNEAQ. The J segment lost 0 bases and the V segment lost 5 bases, leaving 7 bases of the junction unmatched. The CDR3 totals 17 residues. This chain's CDR3 is CASSQRGDRGSNQPQHF. CDR3 in DNA: TGTGCCAGCAGCCAGCGGGGGGACAGGGGTAGCAATCAGCCCCAGCATTTT. Looking up the rest from reference TRBV7-8 and TRBJ1-5 gives the full variable domain: GAGVSQSPRYKVAKRGQDVALRCDPISGHVSLFWYQQALGQGPEFLTYFQNEAQLDKSGLPSDRFFAERPEGSVSTLKIQRTQQEDSAVYLCASSQRGDRGSNQPQHFGDGTRLSIL.

Ten or more counts support this clonotype. The chain employs TRBV7-3 and TRBJ2-5; 7 bases are shared with TRBD1. V was clipped by 2 bases and J by 5 bases; unmatched bases: 11. Germline CDR1 and CDR2: SGHTA and FQGTGA. CDR3 length: 16 amino acids. CDR3 region: CASSLGLQGPGETQYF. The CDR3 DNA is TGTGCCAGCAGCTTAGGTCTACAGGGGCCGGGGGAGACCCAGTACTTC.

This rearrangement joins TRBV4-3 to TRBJ2-5; 7 nucleotides line up with TRBD1. CDR3 length: 14 residues. The V segment lost 5 bases and the J segment 3 bases; nucleotides outside the gene matches: 6. Germline values: CDR1 LGHNA, CDR2 YSLEER. CDR3 DNA sequence: TGCGCCAGCAGCTCCGACAGGGCCGAAGAGACCCAGTACTTC. Translated, it gives CASSSDRAEETQYF.

The CDR3: CASRLWAGDYEQYF. In DNA, the CDR3 is TGTGCCAGCAGGTTGTGGGCTGGGGACTACGAGCAGTACTTC. V usage is TRBV5-5 and J usage is TRBJ2-7; unclear D gene. Germline loops: CDR1 SGHKS, CDR2 YYEKEE (reference sequence). The CDR3 runs to 14 residues. V gave up 5 bases and J gave up 3 bases, with 15 bases separating them.

Turning to this clonotype: The junction shows a germline mismatch at one end, possibly a read error. This chain's CDR3 is CVSSLGGTGNEQFF. DNA for the CDR3: TGTGTCAGCAGCTTAGGTGGGACAGGGAATGAGCAGTTCTTC. The chain employs TRBV7-9 and TRBJ2-1; 9 bases are a match to TRBD1. Germline V gene data show CDR1 as SEHNR and CDR2 as FQNEAQ (reference sequence). CDR3 size: 14 residues.

In its sample, this clonotype was seen a few times. This chain uses TRBV6-2 or TRBV6-3 with TRBJ2-7, with D hard to call. V was trimmed by 6 bases and J by 7 bases, leaving 10 bases between them. The V gene's germline CDR1 is MNHEY and CDR2 SVGEGT. CDR3 length: 11 amino acids. The CDR3 sequence is CASSGDGEQYV. CDR3 bases: TGTGCCAGCAGCGGAGATGGGGAGCAGTACGTC.

The chain is built from TRBV12-5 and TRBJ2-7; the D is unclear. CDR1 is LGHNT, CDR2 FRNRAP, per germline. The CDR3 is 10 residues long. V was cut by 3 bases and J by 6 bases, with 3 bases left in between. CDR3: CASGFCEQYV. CDR3 DNA: TGTGCTAGTGGTTTCTGCGAGCAGTACGTC.

This chain connects TRBV6-1 to TRBJ2-7, with a weak D call TRBD2 (7 bases). V was trimmed by 7 bases and J by 5 bases, leaving 21 bases between them. The V gene's germline CDR1 is MNHNS and CDR2 SASEGT. This CDR3 region has 15 residues. The CDR3: CASTSWAGAPNEQYF. The CDR3 region has the DNA TGTGCCAGCACCTCCTGGGCGGGGGCGCCCAACGAGCAGTACTTC.

This clonotype was seen a few times. V gene TRBV6-2 or TRBV6-3 combines with J gene TRBJ2-7; 12 bases are a match to TRBD2. V was clipped by 4 bases and J by 2 bases; unmatched bases: 3. From germline, CDR1 is MNHEY and CDR2 SVGEGT. The CDR3 contains 15 residues. The CDR3 spells CASSWGLAGAYEQYV. Here the CDR3 DNA reads TGTGCCAGCAGTTGGGGACTAGCGGGTGCCTACGAGCAGTACGTC.